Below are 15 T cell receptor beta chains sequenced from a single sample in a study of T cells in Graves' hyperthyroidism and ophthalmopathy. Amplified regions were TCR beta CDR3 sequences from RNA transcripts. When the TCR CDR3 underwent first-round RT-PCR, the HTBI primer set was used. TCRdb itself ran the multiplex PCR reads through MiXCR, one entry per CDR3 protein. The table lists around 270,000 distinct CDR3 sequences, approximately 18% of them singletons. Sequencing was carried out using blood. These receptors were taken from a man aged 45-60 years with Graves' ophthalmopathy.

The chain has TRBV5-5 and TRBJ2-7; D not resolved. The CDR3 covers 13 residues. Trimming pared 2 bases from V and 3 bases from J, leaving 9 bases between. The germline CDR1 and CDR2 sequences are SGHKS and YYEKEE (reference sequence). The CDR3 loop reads CASSFQDNYEQYF. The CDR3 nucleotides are TGTGCCAGCAGCTTTCAGGATAACTACGAGCAGTACTTC.

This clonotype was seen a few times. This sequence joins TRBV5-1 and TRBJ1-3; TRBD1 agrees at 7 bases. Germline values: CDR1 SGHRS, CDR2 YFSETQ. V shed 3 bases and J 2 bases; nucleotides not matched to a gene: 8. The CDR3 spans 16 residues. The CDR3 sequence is CASSSSLQGTGNTIYF. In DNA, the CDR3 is TGCGCCAGCAGCTCTTCCCTACAGGGGACTGGAAACACCATATATTTT.

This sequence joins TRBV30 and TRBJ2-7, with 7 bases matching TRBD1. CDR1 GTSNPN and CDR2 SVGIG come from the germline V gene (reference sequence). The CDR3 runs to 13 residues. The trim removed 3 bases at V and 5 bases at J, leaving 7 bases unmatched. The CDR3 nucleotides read TGTGCCTGGAGCGTTTCAGGGGGTAACGAGCAGTACTTC. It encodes CAWSVSGGNEQYF.

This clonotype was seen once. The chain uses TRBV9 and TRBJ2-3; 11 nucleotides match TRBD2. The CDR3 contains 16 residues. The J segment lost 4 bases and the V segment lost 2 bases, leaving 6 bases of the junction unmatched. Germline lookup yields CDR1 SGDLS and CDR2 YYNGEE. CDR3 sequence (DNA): TGTGCCAGCAGCGTGACTAGCGGGATTCTCCCAGATACGCAGTATTTT. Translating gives CASSVTSGILPDTQYF.

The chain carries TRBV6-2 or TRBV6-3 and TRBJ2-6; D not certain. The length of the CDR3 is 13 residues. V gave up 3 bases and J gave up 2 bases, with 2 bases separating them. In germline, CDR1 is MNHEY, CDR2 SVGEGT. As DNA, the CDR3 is TGTGCCAGCAGTTATGCTGGGGCCAACGTCCTGACTTTC. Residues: CASSYAGANVLTF.

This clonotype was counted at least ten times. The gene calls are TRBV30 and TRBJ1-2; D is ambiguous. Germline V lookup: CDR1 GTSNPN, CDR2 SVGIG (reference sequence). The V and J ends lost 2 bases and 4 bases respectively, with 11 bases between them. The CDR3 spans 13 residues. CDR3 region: CAWSSNGGYGYTF. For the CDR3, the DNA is TGTGCCTGGAGTAGCAACGGAGGCTATGGCTACACCTTC.

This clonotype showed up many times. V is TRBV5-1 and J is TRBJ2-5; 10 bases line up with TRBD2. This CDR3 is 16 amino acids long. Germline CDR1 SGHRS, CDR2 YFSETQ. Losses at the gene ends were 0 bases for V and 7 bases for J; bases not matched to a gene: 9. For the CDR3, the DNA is TGCGCCAGCAGCTTGGGGACTAGCGGTACCTGGGGGACCCAGTACTTC. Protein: CASSLGTSGTWGTQYF.

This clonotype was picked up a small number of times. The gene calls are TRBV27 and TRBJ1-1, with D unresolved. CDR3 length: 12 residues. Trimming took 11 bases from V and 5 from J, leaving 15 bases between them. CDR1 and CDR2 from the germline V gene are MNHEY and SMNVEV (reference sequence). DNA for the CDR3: TGTGCCTCCTCTGGGGTCGGTACTGAAGCTTTCTTT. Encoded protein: CASSGVGTEAFF.

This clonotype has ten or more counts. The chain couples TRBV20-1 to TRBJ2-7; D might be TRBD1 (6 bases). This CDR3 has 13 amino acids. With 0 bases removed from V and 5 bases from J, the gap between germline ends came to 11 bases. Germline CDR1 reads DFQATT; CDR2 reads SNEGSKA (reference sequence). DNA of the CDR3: TGCAGTGCTAGAGATCCAACAGGGAACGAGCAGTACTTC. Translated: CSARDPTGNEQYF.

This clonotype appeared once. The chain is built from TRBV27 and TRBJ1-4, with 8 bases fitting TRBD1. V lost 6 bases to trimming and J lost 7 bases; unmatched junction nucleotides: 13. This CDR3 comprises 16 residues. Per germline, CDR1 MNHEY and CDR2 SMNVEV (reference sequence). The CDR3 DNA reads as TGTGCCAGCAGAGGGACAGGTTTCGTAGGTGTTGAAAAACTGTTTTTT. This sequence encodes CASRGTGFVGVEKLFF.

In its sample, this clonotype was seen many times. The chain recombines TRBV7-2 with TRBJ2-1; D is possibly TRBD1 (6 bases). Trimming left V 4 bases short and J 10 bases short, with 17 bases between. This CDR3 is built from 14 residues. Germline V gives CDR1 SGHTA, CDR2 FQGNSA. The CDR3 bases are TGTGCCAGCAGCTCAGGGGTTCCACCGGGGGAGCAGTTCTTC. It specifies CASSSGVPPGEQFF.

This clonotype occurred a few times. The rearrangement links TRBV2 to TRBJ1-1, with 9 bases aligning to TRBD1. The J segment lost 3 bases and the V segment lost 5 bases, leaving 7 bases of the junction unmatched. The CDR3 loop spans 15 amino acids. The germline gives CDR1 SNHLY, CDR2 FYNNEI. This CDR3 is CASSWGQGLYTEAFF. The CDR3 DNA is TGTGCCAGCAGTTGGGGACAGGGCTTATACACTGAAGCTTTCTTT.

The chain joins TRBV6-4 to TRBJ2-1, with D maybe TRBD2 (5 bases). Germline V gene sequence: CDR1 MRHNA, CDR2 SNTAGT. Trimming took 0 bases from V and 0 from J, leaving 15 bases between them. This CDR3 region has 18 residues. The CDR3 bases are TGTGCCAGCAGTGACTCCCCTCTCGCGGGCCGCTCCTACAATGAGCAGTTCTTC. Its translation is CASSDSPLAGRSYNEQFF.

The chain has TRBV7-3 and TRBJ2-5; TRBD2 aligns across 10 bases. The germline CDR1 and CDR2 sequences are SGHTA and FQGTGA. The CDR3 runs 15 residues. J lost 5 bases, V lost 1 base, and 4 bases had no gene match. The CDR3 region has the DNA TGTGCCAGCAGCTTAATGCCAGCGGGAGGGGAGACCCAGTACTTC. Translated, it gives CASSLMPAGGETQYF.

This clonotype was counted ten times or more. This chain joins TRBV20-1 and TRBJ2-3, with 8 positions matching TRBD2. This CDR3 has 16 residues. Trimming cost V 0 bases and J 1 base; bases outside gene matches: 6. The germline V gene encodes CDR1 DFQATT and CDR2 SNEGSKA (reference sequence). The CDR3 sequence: CSARDKRESGTDTQYF. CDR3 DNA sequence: TGCAGTGCTAGAGATAAGCGGGAGAGTGGCACAGATACGCAGTATTTT.